The text below deals with one T cell receptor beta chain. Distinct nucleotide sequences in the sample also encode this CDR3. Only in-frame clones appear in the TCRdb table, and some are missing; sequencing was by immunoSEQ multiplex PCR. The table shows about 310,000 clones, with roughly 90% occurring only once. This specimen belongs to a study of blood T cell repertoires in COVID-19. Across the study: Sites across the United States, Italy and Spain contributed samples from acute and convalescent COVID-19.

Germline CDR1 is SEHNR and CDR2 is FQNEAQ (reference sequence). The length of the CDR3 is 11 residues. The ends were cut back, 5 bases at V and 1 base at J, with 2 bases in the middle. Sequenced material: PBMCs or T cells enriched from blood (not recorded which). This chain links TRBV7-9 with TRBJ1-1; D gene uncertain. The sequence was obtained from a woman in her forties who had recovered from COVID-19. The CDR3 DNA reads as TGTGCCAGCAGCCAGAACACTGAAGCTTTCTTT. Its translation: CASSQNTEAFF.